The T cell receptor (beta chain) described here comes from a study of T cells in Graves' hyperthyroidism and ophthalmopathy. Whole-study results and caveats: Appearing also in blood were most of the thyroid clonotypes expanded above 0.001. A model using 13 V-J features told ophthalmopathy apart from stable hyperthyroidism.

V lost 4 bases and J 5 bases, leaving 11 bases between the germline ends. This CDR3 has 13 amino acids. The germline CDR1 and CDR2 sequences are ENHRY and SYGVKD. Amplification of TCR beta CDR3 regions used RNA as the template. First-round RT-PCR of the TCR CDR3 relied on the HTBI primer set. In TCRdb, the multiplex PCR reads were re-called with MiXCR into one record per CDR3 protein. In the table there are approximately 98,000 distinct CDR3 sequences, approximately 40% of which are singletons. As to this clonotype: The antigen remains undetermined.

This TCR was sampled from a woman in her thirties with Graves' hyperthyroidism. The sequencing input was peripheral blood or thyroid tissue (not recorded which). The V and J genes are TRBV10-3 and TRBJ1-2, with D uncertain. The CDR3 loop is CAISGGTVYGYTF. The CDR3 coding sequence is TGTGCCATCAGTGGGGGAACAGTGTATGGCTACACCTTC.